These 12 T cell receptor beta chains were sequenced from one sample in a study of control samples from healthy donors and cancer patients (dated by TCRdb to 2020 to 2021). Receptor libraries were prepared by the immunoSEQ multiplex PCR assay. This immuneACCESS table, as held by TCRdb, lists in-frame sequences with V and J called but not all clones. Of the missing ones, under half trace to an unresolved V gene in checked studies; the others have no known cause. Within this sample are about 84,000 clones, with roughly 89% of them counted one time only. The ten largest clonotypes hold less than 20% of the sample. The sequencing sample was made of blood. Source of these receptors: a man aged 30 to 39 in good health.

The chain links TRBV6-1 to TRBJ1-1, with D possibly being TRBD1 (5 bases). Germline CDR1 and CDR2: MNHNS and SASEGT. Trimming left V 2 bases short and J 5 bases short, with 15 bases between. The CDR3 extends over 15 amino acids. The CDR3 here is CASSERGGGDTEAFF. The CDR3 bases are TGTGCCAGCAGTGAAAGGGGCGGCGGGGATACTGAAGCTTTCTTT.

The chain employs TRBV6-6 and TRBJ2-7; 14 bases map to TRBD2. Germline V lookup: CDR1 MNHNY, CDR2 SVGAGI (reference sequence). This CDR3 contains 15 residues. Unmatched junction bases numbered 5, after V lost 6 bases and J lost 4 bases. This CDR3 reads CASRTGLAGEYEQYF. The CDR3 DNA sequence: TGTGCCAGCAGAACGGGACTAGCGGGGGAGTACGAGCAGTACTTC.

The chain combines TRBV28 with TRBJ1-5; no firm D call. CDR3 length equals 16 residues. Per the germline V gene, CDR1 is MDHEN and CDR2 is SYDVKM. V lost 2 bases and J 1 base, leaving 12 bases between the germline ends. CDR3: CASSLKGGRSNQPQHF. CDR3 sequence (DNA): TGTGCCAGCAGTTTAAAGGGCGGCAGAAGCAATCAGCCCCAGCATTTT.

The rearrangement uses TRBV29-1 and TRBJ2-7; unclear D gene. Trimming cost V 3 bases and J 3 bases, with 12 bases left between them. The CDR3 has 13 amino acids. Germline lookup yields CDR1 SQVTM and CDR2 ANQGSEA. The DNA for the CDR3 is TGCAGCGTTGAGGTTCCGGGCAGCTACGAGCAGTACTTC. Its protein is CSVEVPGSYEQYF.

The DNA for the CDR3 is TGTGCCAGCGGGGGGGAAAGGGAAAAACTGTTTTTT. It is translated as CASGGEREKLFF. The chain has TRBV2 and TRBJ1-4; D might be TRBD1 (5 bases). Between the trimmed V and J ends, which lost 8 bases and 8 bases, there was a span of 12 bases. Germline CDR1 and CDR2: SNHLY and FYNNEI. The CDR3 contains 12 residues.

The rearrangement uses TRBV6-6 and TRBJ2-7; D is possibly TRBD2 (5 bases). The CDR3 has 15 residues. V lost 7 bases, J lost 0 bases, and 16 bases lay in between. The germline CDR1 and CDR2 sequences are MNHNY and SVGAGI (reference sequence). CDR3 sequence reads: CASTSTSRSSYEQYF. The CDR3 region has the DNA TGTGCCAGCACTTCCACTAGTCGCAGCTCCTACGAGCAGTACTTC.

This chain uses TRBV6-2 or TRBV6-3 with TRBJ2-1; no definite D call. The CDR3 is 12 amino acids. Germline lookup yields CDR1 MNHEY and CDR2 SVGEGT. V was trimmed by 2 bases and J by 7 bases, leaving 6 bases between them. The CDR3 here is CASSYPPNEQFF. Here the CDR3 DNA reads TGTGCCAGCAGTTACCCCCCGAATGAGCAGTTCTTC.

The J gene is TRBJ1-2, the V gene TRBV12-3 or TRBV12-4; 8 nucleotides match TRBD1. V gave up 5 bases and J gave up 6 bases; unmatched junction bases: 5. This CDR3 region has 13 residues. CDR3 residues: CASSPGQGHGYTF. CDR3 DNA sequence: TGTGCCAGCAGTCCAGGACAGGGTCATGGCTACACCTTC.

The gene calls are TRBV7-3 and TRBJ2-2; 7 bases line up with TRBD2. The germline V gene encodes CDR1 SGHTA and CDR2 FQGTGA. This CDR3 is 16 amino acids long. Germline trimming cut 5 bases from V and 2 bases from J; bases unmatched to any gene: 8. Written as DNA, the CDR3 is TGTGCCAGCAGCCCCCGTAGCGGGCTCAACACCGGGGAGCTGTTTTTT. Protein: CASSPRSGLNTGELFF.

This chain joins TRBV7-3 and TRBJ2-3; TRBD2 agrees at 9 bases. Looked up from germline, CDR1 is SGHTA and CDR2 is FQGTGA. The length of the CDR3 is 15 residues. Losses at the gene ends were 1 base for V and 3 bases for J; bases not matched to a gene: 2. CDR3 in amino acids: CASSLRLAATDTQYF. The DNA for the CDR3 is TGTGCCAGCAGCTTAAGACTAGCGGCAACAGATACGCAGTATTTT.

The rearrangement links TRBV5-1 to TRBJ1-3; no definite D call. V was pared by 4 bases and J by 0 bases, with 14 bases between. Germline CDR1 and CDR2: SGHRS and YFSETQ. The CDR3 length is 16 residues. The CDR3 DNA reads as TGCGCCAGCAGCCCTCTTGTCGTAAGCTCTGGAAACACCATATATTTT. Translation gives CASSPLVVSSGNTIYF.

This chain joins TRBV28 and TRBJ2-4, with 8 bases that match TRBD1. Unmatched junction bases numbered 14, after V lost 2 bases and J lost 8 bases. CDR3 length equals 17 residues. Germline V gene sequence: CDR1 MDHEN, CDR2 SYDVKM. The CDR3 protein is CASSLRFQGAPGDIQYF. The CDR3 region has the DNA TGTGCCAGCAGTTTAAGGTTTCAGGGGGCGCCGGGAGACATTCAGTACTTC.